This T cell receptor (beta chain) emerged from a study of beta chain features in type 1 diabetes. Overall study results and limits: The similarity of naive, central memory and Treg TCRB repertoires appeared greater among patients than among healthy donors. Type 1 diabetes patients had TCRB CDR3s that were shorter (moderately but significantly so) in all four CD4+ subsets.

In germline, CDR1 is SEHNR, CDR2 FQNEAQ (reference sequence). This CDR3 contains 14 residues. Trimming took 3 bases from V and 3 from J; bases not matched to a gene: 4. As every portion of the isolated RNA was reverse transcribed, the sequencing read expressed TCRB transcripts. It was found that naive, central memory and regulatory T cell samples averaged about 3.4 million reads. Only in-frame clones appear in the TCRdb table, and some are missing; sequencing was by immunoSEQ multiplex PCR. The sample shows under 200,000 clones, 8% to 9.5% of them seen only once. In this sample, this clone turned up a few times. As yet, its antigen is unknown. Stem cell-like memory, regulatory, central memory and naive CD4+ cells were sorted via CD45RO/CCR7/CD25/CD127/CD95/CD27. Every sorted population was more than 95% pure.

What was sequenced was central memory CD4+ T cells from blood. V usage is TRBV7-9 and J usage is TRBJ1-2; 7 nucleotides align to TRBD1. This TCR derives from a woman between 18 and 29 years old with type 1 diabetes. The CDR3 DNA is TGTGCCAGCAGCTTGGGACAGCCGTACTATGGCTACACCTTC. It codes for CASSLGQPYYGYTF.